This T cell receptor (beta chain) comes out of a study of cytomegalovirus exposure and HLA in healthy donors (TCRdb year 2017). Some background on the complete study: An earlier analysis of roughly 500 of the donors reported under 300 Gb of sequence data and around 120 million unique TCR beta sequences obtained from about 170 million T cells. In a later analysis, previously published TCR beta repertoires from 550 to 700 donors were re-analyzed and high-resolution HLA genotyping was added so that TCR occurrence patterns could be studied. Genome-wide SNP genotypes for about 65% of the 666 donors were used in a later genetic analysis, which treated that subset as a discovery cohort. Along with the roughly 610-subject first cohort, a separate validation cohort of 120 different subjects was used. The later analysis used no new phenotypic data to find candidate immune exposures, relying instead on TCR beta sequences and their occurrence across donors. Around 330 gigabases of sequencing data and 70 million to 100 million unique TCR sequences made up an early release that covered some 640 HLA-typed donors. To predict cytomegalovirus infection status, the study combined high-throughput TCR immunosequencing, statistical association of individual TCRs with disease status, and machine learning. Of the roughly 410 genotyped donors, 80% to 90% were placed in the genetic ancestry cluster associated with self-reported Caucasian donors. HLA typing covered class I and class II loci at four-digit resolution. The number of typed donors differed by locus: about 620-630 for A, B, C, DRB1 and DQB1; approximately 530 for DQA1; 600 to 610 for DPA1; and around 450 for DPB1. Four to six DR-DQ haplotypes were handled as single units for association and clustering, since linkage in the cohort was strong. The study aimed to test whether cataloging public T cell receptors could reveal signatures of past pathogen exposure. Alongside the repertoire data, information on donor age, sex, ethnicity and CMV serostatus was compiled. To decide whether each TCR beta V gene segment behaved as functional or pseudogenic, an earlier analysis of over 500 of the donors relied on high-throughput TCR beta sequencing. Using immunosequencing, the study profiled T cell repertoires from about 610 subjects and related those repertoires to cytomegalovirus serostatus. On average, roughly 240,000 unique TCR beta nucleotide sequences were sequenced per donor among a few hundred genotyped donors of the cohort, with roughly 19% of those sequences being non-productive. All discovery cohort repertoires had been generated on a single sequencing platform. General conclusions and limits of the study: A cluster of highly shared sequence variants was judged likely to represent a technical artifact of the sequencing pipeline. A later analysis found that HLA-associated TCR beta chains were more clonally expanded and had lower generation probabilities than equally common non-associated chains. At a false discovery rate of 0.05, a later analysis linked about 16,000 TCR beta sequences to specific HLA alleles. Compared with the approximately 670-donor mean, donors in an Asian-associated ancestry cluster had fewer N-insertions in productive TCRs, according to a later genetic analysis. According to a later analysis, TCR association rates differed among HLA loci, with DRB1 alleles showing the most associated TCRs and HLA-C alleles showing the fewest. Only TCR beta chains were sequenced in this cohort, and the absence of alpha or paired-chain data limited detectable features. A further reported finding was that TCR beta sequences accurately predicted the HLA-A and HLA-B alleles for most subjects in the first cohort. An earlier analysis of approximately 570 of the donors showed that most TCR beta V segments appeared in productive rearrangements either about 87% or about 30% of the time, which broadly matched IMGT annotations. The study gave a list of 150 to 200 TCR beta chains associated with cytomegalovirus. The earlier analysis of about 600 of the donors excluded roughly 17 rarely observed V segments, including chromosome 9 orphons, because counts were too low. CMV serostatus was the only immune exposure information available for the cohort. Some IMGT-functional V segments, including TRBV6-2 and TRBV6-3, could not be told apart with the 87-base-pair reads, so those segments were excluded. Cytomegalovirus status was reported to be diagnosed by the classifier with high specificity and sensitivity in both the original and validation cohorts. Most TCR sequences were seen in very few donors, while some public TCRs were found in many individuals. The authors suggested that the approach could potentially be generalized to other disease states and immunological phenotypes. Several of the top co-occurrence clusters appeared to be linked to parvovirus B19, influenza, CMV and Epstein-Barr virus, according to a later analysis. V-gene and J-gene trimming of TCR beta chains was associated with a missense DCLRE1C variant in a later genetic analysis, and the association was replicated in an independent cohort. HLA typing was unavailable for some donors at each locus, so association tests used only the typed subset. A later analysis found that most CMV-associated TCR beta chains appeared HLA-restricted, with HLA associations seemingly driven largely by CMV exposure. Linkage disequilibrium might explain the correlated functional status among segregating V segments, but an unknown experimental factor could not be excluded. A few of the identified cytomegalovirus-associated TCR beta chains were confirmed in vitro to be specific for cytomegalovirus antigens. When HLA alleles, especially DR and DQ, strongly co-occurred, attributing TCR associations to individual alleles was difficult. The presence/absence analyses assumed that sequencing depth was roughly uniform across donors, and that assumption may not be true.

Library preparation used the immunoSEQ multiplex PCR assay. For the multiplex PCR, a mixture combining 60 forward primers for TCR Vbeta segments and 13 reverse primers for TCR Jbeta segments was used. The CDR3 region of rearranged TCR beta genes was amplified from genomic DNA by a multiplex PCR assay. On the Illumina HiSeq System, the amplified TCR beta libraries were sequenced as 87-base-pair reads. Concerning the study's data processing: Across the roughly 640 repertoires, a later analysis counted 80 million or so unique TCR beta chains, 9 million to 14 million of which were shared by at least two donors. A nearest-neighbor algorithm error-corrected the raw reads and collapsed the reads into unique sequences, merging closely related sequences to remove PCR and sequencing errors. Alignment of CDR3 sequences to IMGT reference sequences was used to assign V, D and J gene segments. For a sequence to be retained, a match of at least six nucleotides to both a V gene segment and a J gene segment was required. A rearrangement was called productive if the CDR3 had no stop codons and remained in frame with V and J, and every other rearrangement was called non-productive. Following IMGT convention, CDR3 was defined as the stretch from the second conserved V-encoded cysteine up to the conserved J-encoded phenylalanine. The earlier analysis of fewer than 750 of the donors excluded sequences that lacked an unambiguous match to a single V gene segment. An earlier analysis of 500 to 700 of the donors classified V segments as functional when productive rearrangements were above 56.7% and as segregating when the standard deviation between donors was above 5%. A statistical classification framework was developed to diagnose cytomegalovirus status using the catalog of TCR beta chain sequences. A later analysis assigned V and J genes by comparing TCR nucleotide sequences with IMGT/GENE-DB human TR gene sequences. A later analysis assigned CDR3 sequences and most-parsimonious VDJ recombination scenarios with the TCRdist pipeline. In a later analysis, each TCR beta chain was defined by its CDR3 amino acid sequence together with its V-gene family, and reads without a unique V-gene family were excluded. To address suspected cross-contamination and a sequencing artifact, a later analysis removed a few hundred highly shared, low-generation-probability nucleotide sequences. In a later analysis, a clonal expansion index was calculated for each public chain from normalized within-repertoire ranks of inferred template counts. In a later analysis, generation probabilities were computed using a VDJ recombination model fitted to out-of-frame rearrangements, and the results were checked against IGoR. Hypergeometric tests were used in a later analysis to score TCR-TCR, TCR-HLA and TCR-CMV co-occurrence, with a repertoire-size bias correction applied to the TCR pairs. In a later analysis, false discovery rates were estimated by permuting HLA or CMV assignments 20 times. In a later analysis, co-occurring TCRs were grouped using DBSCAN, with TCRdist sequence similarity added in when clustering inside HLA-allele-positive subsets. Co-occurrence clustering excluded repertoires with fewer than 30,000 or more than 120,000 public chains, plus five with anomalous nucleotide sharing. In TCRdb, the immuneACCESS table is reduced to in-frame sequences with V and J assigned. These tables do not hold every clone; where another copy was compared, an unresolved V gene accounts for under half, and the others remain unexplained. V and J calls and clone size are given by that table; D and trimming were obtained from the DNA. In this sample's table one finds just over 80,000 clones. Of the sample, 1.1% falls within the top ten clones.

There are 18 amino acids in the CDR3, from cysteine to phenylalanine inclusive. Kept here is only the CDR3 DNA, which spans 54 bases and is read in frame from base 1. Compared with germline, V lacks 1 base and J lacks 0 bases; bases without a gene match: 4. As encoded in the germline V gene, CDR1 is SGHTA while CDR2 is FQGNSA. The cohort was made up of approximately 670 healthy bone marrow donors. All cohort members were sampled while nominally healthy, although unrecorded immune exposures were likely present. The donor tested CMV seronegative, placing the donor among the approximately 360 seronegative members of the cohort. A peripheral blood sample was collected from each donor, and TCR beta sequencing was performed on peripheral blood mononuclear cells. The Qiagen DNeasy Blood Extraction Kit was used to extract genomic DNA from the blood cell samples. Regarding this clone: Its antigen remains undetermined.

The rearranged chain carries TRBV7-2 and TRBJ2-6, and TRBD1 aligns with 9 junction nucleotides. The receptor was derived from a young woman in good health and CMV-seronegative. The sequenced material came from PBMCs. The DNA sequence is TGTGCCAGCAGCTTAGTAGGACAGGGGAACTCTGGGGCCAACGTCCTGACTTTC. Translated, it gives CASSLVGQGNSGANVLTF.